The source of this T cell receptor (beta chain) is a study of Ad26.COV2.S vaccination and SARS-CoV-2 variants. Study-wide findings and caveats: Substantial response breadth was reportedly seen for spike-specific CD8+ and CD4+ T cells after vaccination. Analyses that measured TCR breadth and depth may have underestimated total T cell responses. Non-spike TCR breadth was similar in vaccine and placebo recipients. Ad26.COV2.S recipients had broader spike-specific TCRs (P = 0.0014).

On this clone: Its antigen is currently unknown.

The CDR3 has 17 residues. CDR1 MDHEN and CDR2 SYDVKM come from the germline V gene. The V segment lost 8 bases and the J segment 0 bases; nucleotides outside the gene matches: 12. The protocol was immunoSEQ multiplex PCR, while the TCRdb copy is restricted to in-frame clones and leaves out a portion. The sample has more than 120,000 clones, 86% seen once. V gene TRBV28 combines with J gene TRBJ1-4, with 7 nucleotides matching TRBD1. The source was peripheral blood, collected after recovery from COVID-19. This TCR derives from a human donor who had recovered from COVID-19. The CDR3: CASASGQPPATNEKLFF. CDR3 nucleotide sequence: TGTGCCAGCGCCTCGGGACAGCCCCCTGCAACTAATGAAAAACTGTTTTTT.